The rows below give T cell receptor beta chains drawn from one sample of a study of T cell repertoires in cytomegalovirus infection. Each CDR3 protein gets one entry after TCRdb re-called the reads with MiXCR. Among more than 500,000 distinct CDR3 sequences listed, approximately 17% were seen once. The sample was CD8+ T cells from PBMCs. The receptors here all came from a human donor in good health (CMV status not recorded). Some clones in this sample may be carry-over from other donors' samples. The CDR3 runs from the conserved cysteine through the conserved F or W. D genes are given only for firm matches. Size is stated for part of the rows, as once, few or many counts, or as a class when the clone is expanded.

len,abundance,d_gene,j_gene,v_gene,CDR3aa,CDR3nt
14,many,NA,TRBJ1-2,TRBV7-8,CASSLGMGDYGYTF,TGTGCCAGCAGCTTAGGAATGGGTGACTATGGCTACACCTTC
15,NA,NA,TRBJ1-4,TRBV15,CATSTLGLSNEKLFF,TGTGCCACCAGCACACTCGGACTGTCGAATGAAAAACTGTTTTTT
13,few,NA,TRBJ1-2,TRBV6-5,CASSYSSNYGYTF,TGTGCCAGCAGTTACTCGTCCAACTATGGCTACACCTTC
14,NA,NA,TRBJ1-1,TRBV6-2/TRBV6-3,CASIDLVGDTEAFF,TGTGCCAGCATTGATTTAGTTGGGGACACTGAAGCTTTCTTT
16,NA,TRBD1,TRBJ2-3,TRBV12-3/TRBV12-4,CASSPAGTGGTDTQYF,TGTGCCAGCAGTCCAGCCGGGACAGGGGGCACAGATACGCAGTATTTT
16,NA,TRBD2,TRBJ2-3,TRBV27,CASSLRRGERTDTQYF,TGTGCCAGCAGTTTGCGGCGGGGGGAACGAACAGATACGCAGTATTTT
14,many,TRBD2,TRBJ2-5,TRBV7-9,CASSLGTSQETQYF,TGTGCCAGCAGCTTAGGGACTAGCCAAGAGACCCAGTACTTC
14,NA,NA,TRBJ2-7,TRBV6-5,CASSYLERQDEQYF,TGTGCCAGCAGTTACCTCGAGAGACAAGACGAGCAGTACTTC
12,few,TRBD1,TRBJ1-1,TRBV2,CAAGTGNGEAFF,TGTGCCGCGGGGACAGGGAATGGTGAAGCTTTCTTT
13,NA,NA,TRBJ1-1,TRBV27,CASSRTGTTEAFF,TGTGCCAGCAGTCGAACAGGGACCACTGAAGCTTTCTTT
15,many,TRBD2,TRBJ2-2,TRBV10-3,CAIRTSGRQAGELFF,TGTGCCATACGGACTAGCGGGAGACAGGCCGGGGAGCTGTTTTTT
14,few,TRBD1,TRBJ1-5,TRBV18,CASSPGQGRKPQHF,TGTGCCAGCTCACCAGGACAGGGAAGAAAGCCCCAGCATTTT
12,NA,NA,TRBJ2-1,TRBV27,CASSFTLSEQFF,TGTGCCAGCAGTTTTACCCTGAGTGAGCAGTTCTTC
19,many,NA,TRBJ2-2,TRBV4-1,CASSQVLPGRSSNTGELFF,TGCGCCAGCAGCCAAGTCCTCCCGGGACGTAGTTCAAACACCGGGGAGCTGTTTTTT
14,many,NA,TRBJ2-7,TRBV10-3,CAISERSRTYEQYF,TGTGCCATCAGTGAGAGGAGTAGAACCTACGAGCAGTACTTC
15,NA,NA,TRBJ1-1,TRBV5-1,CASSSPGHPNTEAFF,TGCGCCAGCAGCTCCCCAGGGCACCCGAACACTGAAGCTTTCTTT
17,many,TRBD2,TRBJ2-1,TRBV4-1,CASSPRPGTSDVDEQFF,TGCGCCAGCAGCCCGCGCCCTGGGACTAGCGACGTCGATGAGCAGTTCTTC
14,many,NA,TRBJ2-1,TRBV6-5,CASSSSVSYNEQFF,TGTGCCAGCAGTTCTAGCGTATCCTACAATGAGCAGTTCTTC
17,many,TRBD1,TRBJ2-1,TRBV7-8,CASSPGTGLSSYNEQFF,TGTGCCAGCAGCCCGGGGACAGGGCTGAGCTCCTACAATGAGCAGTTCTTC
16,many,TRBD2,TRBJ2-1,TRBV15,CATSRDSLAGDNEQFF,TGTGCCACCAGCAGAGATTCCCTAGCGGGTGACAATGAGCAGTTCTTC
14,few,NA,TRBJ2-5,TRBV6-2/TRBV6-3,CASRAGSKRETQYF,TGTGCCAGCAGGGCCGGTTCGAAAAGGGAGACCCAGTACTTC
14,many,NA,TRBJ2-7,TRBV7-9,CASSSILDLNEQYF,TGTGCCAGCAGCAGCATTCTTGACCTAAACGAGCAGTACTTC
16,many,TRBD1,TRBJ2-1,TRBV23-1,CASSQTGTGGSYRQFF,TGCGCCAGCAGTCAAACCGGGACAGGGGGATCTTATAGGCAGTTCTTC
15,NA,TRBD2,TRBJ2-2,TRBV19,CASSTRAGVNGELFF,TGTGCCAGTAGTACTAGAGCGGGAGTCAACGGGGAGCTGTTTTTT
15,once,TRBD1,TRBJ2-2,TRBV27,CTSSQDRPSTGELFF,TGTACCAGCAGTCAGGACAGGCCAAGTACCGGGGAGCTGTTTTTT
15,many,NA,TRBJ2-2,TRBV6-6,CASSYGTVNTGELFF,TGTGCCAGCAGCTACGGGACGGTAAACACCGGGGAGCTGTTTTTT
19,many,NA,TRBJ2-6,TRBV7-9,CASSLGPGVLILWANVLTF,TGTGCCAGCAGCTTAGGCCCGGGGGTCCTTATTCTATGGGCCAACGTCCTGACTTTC